The sequence of this TCR beta chain was determined in a study of Ad26.COV2.S vaccination and SARS-CoV-2 variants. The assay was immunoSEQ multiplex PCR, and TCRdb's table has in-frame clones only and misses some. This table has 350,000 to 450,000 clones, roughly 90% appearing once. CDR1 is KGHSH, CDR2 LQKENI, per germline. This CDR3 region has 17 residues. Trimming left V 3 bases short and J 5 bases short, with 23 bases between. The sample's treatment: some 20 received Ad26.COV2.S at low or high dose, single or two shots; several received placebo; per-sample allocation not given. Sampling occurred on day 63 after the first vaccine or placebo injection.

This TCR derives from a person aged 18-65 years who received the Ad26.COV2.S COVID-19 vaccine or a placebo. The chain carries TRBV18 and TRBJ2-7; perhaps TRBD2 as D (7 bases). The source was peripheral blood, collected in a trial of Ad26.COV2.S vaccine versus placebo. The CDR3 coding sequence is TGTGCCAGCTCACCTTTCTTACCCGGGGGGCCGCCAAACGAGCAGTACTTC. Encoded protein: CASSPFLPGGPPNEQYF.